The sequence of this T cell receptor beta chain was determined in a study of Ad26.COV2.S vaccination and SARS-CoV-2 variants. On the study more broadly: In the study, Ad26.COV2.S was injected intramuscularly once, or twice 56 days apart.

Study outcomes and limitations: Breadth, reportedly substantial, characterized the spike-specific CD8+ and CD4+ T cell responses after vaccination. The TCR-based breadth and depth measures might underestimate overall T cell responses. The study found similar non-spike TCR breadth in vaccine and placebo recipients.

Regarding treatment: 15 to 20 received Ad26.COV2.S at low or high dose, single or two shots; 5 received placebo; per-sample allocation not given. Repertoires come from day 63 after the first vaccine or placebo injection. TCRdb keeps only in-frame clones here, not all; method: immunoSEQ multiplex PCR. The sample includes hundreds of thousands of clones, 80% to 90% of them seen just once. The CDR3 is 16 amino acids. CDR1 and CDR2 (germline): LGHNA, YSLEER. V lost 0 bases and J lost 2, with 11 bases in between. Turning to this clone: Its antigen is undetermined.

This sequence was found in a person between 18 and 65 years old who received the Ad26.COV2.S COVID-19 vaccine or a placebo. The gene calls are TRBV4-3 and TRBJ1-5; D uncertain. Sequenced here: peripheral blood, sampled in a trial of Ad26.COV2.S vaccine versus placebo. CDR3 nucleotide sequence: TGCGCCAGCAGCCAAGAAGCCCAGCTTGGCAATCAGCCCCAGCATTTT. This encodes CASSQEAQLGNQPQHF.